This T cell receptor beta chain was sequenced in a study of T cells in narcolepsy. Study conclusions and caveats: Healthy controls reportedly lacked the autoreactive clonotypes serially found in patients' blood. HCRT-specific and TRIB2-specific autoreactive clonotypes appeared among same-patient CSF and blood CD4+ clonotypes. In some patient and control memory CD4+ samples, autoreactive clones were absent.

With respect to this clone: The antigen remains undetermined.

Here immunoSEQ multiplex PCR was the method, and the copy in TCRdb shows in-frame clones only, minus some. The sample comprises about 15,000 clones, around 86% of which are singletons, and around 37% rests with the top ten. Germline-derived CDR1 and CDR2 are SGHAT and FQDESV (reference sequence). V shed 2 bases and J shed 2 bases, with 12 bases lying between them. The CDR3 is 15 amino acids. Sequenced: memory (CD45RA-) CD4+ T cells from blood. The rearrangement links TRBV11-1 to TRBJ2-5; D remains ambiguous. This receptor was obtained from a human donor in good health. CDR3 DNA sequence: TGTGCCAGCAGCTTATTGATCGGCGGACAAGAGACCCAGTACTTC. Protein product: CASSLLIGGQETQYF.